These 17 T cell receptor beta chains were sequenced from one sample in a study of Ad26.COV2.S vaccination and SARS-CoV-2 variants. Treatment denoted: around 19 received Ad26.COV2.S at low or high dose, single or two shots; about 5 received placebo; per-sample allocation not given. Specimens were obtained on day 63 following the first vaccine or placebo injection. Clones were read by immunoSEQ multiplex PCR, and TCRdb kept only the in-frame ones, dropping some. The data hold about 400,000 clones, with roughly 90% observed a single time. The sample in question was peripheral blood, obtained in a trial of Ad26.COV2.S vaccine versus placebo. The receptors stem from a person between 18 and 59 years old who received the Ad26.COV2.S COVID-19 vaccine or a placebo.

The V and J genes are TRBV6-4 and TRBJ2-4, with D perhaps matching TRBD1 (7 bases). The CDR3 runs to 16 residues. Trimming took off 2 bases at V and 0 bases at J, with 11 bases between the two ends. CDR1 is MRHNA, CDR2 SNTAGT, per germline. CDR3: CASSDRRGLAKNIQYF. The CDR3 DNA sequence: TGTGCCAGCAGTGACAGGAGGGGGCTAGCCAAAAACATTCAGTACTTC.

CDR3 in amino acids: CASNKGGNGYTF. CDR3 sequence (DNA): TGTGCCAGCAATAAGGGGGGGAATGGCTACACCTTC. J is TRBJ1-2 and V is TRBV2, with D perhaps matching TRBD1 (6 bases). V was clipped by 7 bases and J by 6 bases, with 12 bases between them. The CDR3 is made up of 12 amino acids. The germline V gene has CDR1 SNHLY and CDR2 FYNNEI. Full variable domain (missing parts from reference TRBV2 and TRBJ1-2): EPEVTQTPSHQVTQMGQEVILRCVPISNHLYFYWYRQILGQKVEFLVSFYNNEISEKSEIFDDQFSVERPDGSNFTLKIRSTKLEDSAMYFCASNKGGNGYTFGSGTRLTVV.

This chain joins TRBV30 and TRBJ2-1, with TRBD2 as a possible D gene (5 bases). Germline loops: CDR1 GTSNPN, CDR2 SVGIG (reference sequence). This CDR3 is built from 14 residues. V was clipped by 4 bases and J by 5 bases, with 15 bases between them. CDR3 in amino acids: CAWNPRGTNNEQFF. The CDR3 coding sequence is TGTGCCTGGAACCCTCGGGGAACCAACAATGAGCAGTTCTTC. The full variable domain, completed using reference TRBV30 and TRBJ2-1, is SQTIHQWPATLVQPVGSPLSLECTVEGTSNPNLYWYRQAAGRGLQLLFYSVGIGQISSEVPQNLSASRPQDRQFILSSKKLLLSDSGFYLCAWNPRGTNNEQFFGPGTRLTVL.

This rearrangement joins TRBV7-2 to TRBJ1-2; maybe TRBD1 (6 bases). CDR1 and CDR2 (germline): SGHTA, FQGNSA. This CDR3 comprises 15 residues. V lost 4 bases to trimming and J lost 5 bases, with 17 bases between them. DNA for the CDR3: TGTGCCAGCAGCTCTTCGGGACACCCGGGGTATGGCTACACCTTC. It encodes CASSSSGHPGYGYTF.

The chain recombines TRBV5-6 with TRBJ1-2, with 9 bases aligning to TRBD1. The J segment lost 1 base and the V segment lost 0 bases, leaving 4 bases of the junction unmatched. This CDR3 has 16 amino acids. CDR1 SGHDT and CDR2 YYEEEE come from the germline V gene. This CDR3 is CASSLVGQGSNYGYTF. The CDR3 DNA reads as TGTGCCAGCAGCTTGGTGGGACAGGGTAGTAACTATGGCTACACCTTC.

The CDR3 coding sequence is TGTGCCAGCAGTTTATTACTGGCGGGGAGAAACCCCGGGGAGCTGTTTTTT. It translates to CASSLLLAGRNPGELFF. The chain couples TRBV27 to TRBJ2-2, with a tentative D call TRBD2 (6 bases). Germline CDR1 is MNHEY and CDR2 is SMNVEV (reference sequence). V was clipped by 1 base and J by 6 bases, with 18 bases between them. This CDR3 is built from 17 residues.

The rearrangement uses TRBV7-2 and TRBJ2-1; 8 bases fit TRBD2. Germline CDR1 and CDR2: SGHTA and FQGNSA. V lost 4 bases and J lost 1; bases outside the gene matches: 3. This CDR3 spans 15 amino acids. CDR3 DNA sequence: TGTGCCAGCAGCTACCTAGCGGGTTCCTACAATGAGCAGTTCTTC. Translating it yields CASSYLAGSYNEQFF.

The J gene is TRBJ1-1, the V gene TRBV12-5, with D perhaps matching TRBD1 (5 bases). Trimming cost V 6 bases and J 4 bases, with 12 bases left between them. CDR1 and CDR2 from the germline V gene are LGHNT and FRNRAP. This CDR3 contains 13 residues. CDR3 coding DNA: TGTGCTAGTGGGAATCAGGGAATCACTGAAGCTTTCTTT. This translates into CASGNQGITEAFF. Variable domain in full (rest from reference TRBV12-5 and TRBJ1-1): DARVTQTPRHKVTEMGQEVTMRCQPILGHNTVFWYRQTMMQGLELLAYFRNRAPLDDSGMPKDRFSAEMPDATLATLKIQPSEPRDSAVYFCASGNQGITEAFFGQGTRLTVV.

This clone has more than one count but fewer than ten. The gene calls are TRBV19 and TRBJ1-3; D uncertain. The germline V and J ends were trimmed by 1 base and 5 bases, with 21 bases remaining between them. The CDR3 covers 18 residues. Germline lookup yields CDR1 LNHDA and CDR2 SQIVND (reference sequence). Written as DNA, the CDR3 is TGTGCCAGTAGTATAGGTTACTTTCTGGACCGAAGACGAAACACCATATATTTT. Translating gives CASSIGYFLDRRRNTIYF.

The chain couples TRBV19 to TRBJ2-7, with 8 bases fitting TRBD1. The CDR3 loop spans 13 amino acids. Germline CDR1 reads LNHDA; CDR2 reads SQIVND (reference sequence). V lost 5 bases to trimming and J lost 3 bases; unmatched junction nucleotides: 3. The CDR3 DNA sequence: TGTGCCAGTAGTCGGACAGGGAACTACGAGCAGTACTTC. Amino acid sequence: CASSRTGNYEQYF.

V and J are TRBV18 and TRBJ2-5; 13 nucleotides line up with TRBD2. In germline, CDR1 is KGHSH, CDR2 LQKENI. J gave up 2 bases and V 3 bases, and 6 bases lay outside the gene matches. The CDR3 length is 17 residues. The chain's CDR3 is CASSPLLLAGGQETQYF. CDR3 DNA sequence: TGTGCCAGCTCACCGTTGCTACTAGCGGGGGGGCAAGAGACCCAGTACTTC.

This rearrangement joins TRBV6-5 to TRBJ1-1, with a possible D match to TRBD1 (5 bases). V was trimmed by 10 bases and J by 0 bases, leaving 12 bases between them. Per germline, CDR1 MNHEY and CDR2 SVGAGI. The CDR3 spans 13 residues. CDR3 sequence (DNA): TGTGCCACTCAGGGCCGACTGAACACTGAAGCTTTCTTT. Translation gives CATQGRLNTEAFF.

The V gene is TRBV2, the J gene TRBJ1-5; 9 nucleotides agree with TRBD1. V lost 6 bases to trimming and J lost 6 bases; unmatched junction nucleotides: 3. Germline V lookup: CDR1 SNHLY, CDR2 FYNNEI. This CDR3 has 13 amino acids. The CDR3: CASRTGGSQPQHF. The CDR3 bases are TGTGCCAGCAGGACAGGGGGGAGTCAGCCCCAGCATTTT.

V and J are TRBV7-9 and TRBJ2-1, with TRBD2 matching over 8 bases. V dropped 2 bases and J dropped 5; count of bases not matched to a gene: 8. Germline loops: CDR1 SEHNR, CDR2 FQNEAQ (reference sequence). This CDR3 region has 16 residues. The DNA of the CDR3 is TGTGCCAGCAGCTTATGGCGGGGGGATGCGGACAATGAGCAGTTCTTC. Protein product: CASSLWRGDADNEQFF.

The sample holds one count of this clone. V and J are TRBV13 and TRBJ1-1, with D possibly matching TRBD1 (6 bases). V lost 5 bases and J 0 bases, leaving 16 bases between the germline ends. The CDR3 has 16 amino acids. Germline values: CDR1 PRHDT, CDR2 FYEKMQ (reference sequence). The DNA of the CDR3 is TGTGCCAGCAGCCCAGGGGTAGACCTCATGAACACTGAAGCTTTCTTT. It translates to CASSPGVDLMNTEAFF.

The V gene is TRBV5-1, the J gene TRBJ2-3; unclear D gene. Germline CDR1 and CDR2: SGHRS and YFSETQ. This CDR3 spans 16 amino acids. V lost 0 bases, J lost 0 bases, and 11 bases lay in between. The CDR3 loop is CASSLGLGISTDTQYF. The CDR3 DNA reads as TGCGCCAGCAGCTTGGGTCTGGGGATAAGCACAGATACGCAGTATTTT. Full variable domain (outside the CDR3, taken from reference TRBV5-1 and TRBJ2-3): KAGVTQTPRYLIKTRGQQVTLSCSPISGHRSVSWYQQTPGQGLQFLFEYFSETQRNKGNFPGRFSGRQFSNSRSEMNVSTLELGDSALYLCASSLGLGISTDTQYFGPGTRLTVL.

This chain joins TRBV7-6 and TRBJ2-7; D is possibly TRBD1 (6 bases). The CDR3 sequence is 14 residues long. The germline V gene has CDR1 SGHVS and CDR2 FNYEAQ. Trimming pared 6 bases from V and 2 bases from J, leaving 14 bases between. The CDR3 here is CASSPGTLTYEQYF. The CDR3 DNA sequence: TGTGCCAGCAGTCCCGGGACACTTACCTACGAGCAGTACTTC.